The entry below describes one TCR beta chain. Between the trimmed V and J ends, which lost 6 bases and 9 bases, there was a span of 9 bases. The length of the CDR3 is 10 residues. The germline V gene has CDR1 DFQATT and CDR2 SNEGSKA (reference sequence). As originally analysed: Scientists estimated how many nucleated cells there were by amplifying reference gene primers. TCRdb's table, derived via immunoSEQ multiplex PCR, lists solely in-frame clones and lacks some. V and J calls and clone size are given by that table; D and trimming were obtained from the DNA. The sample gives over 300,000 clones, approximately 85% of which show up once; approximately 7.9% is in the top ten. The data originate from a study of blood T cell repertoires in COVID-19. Study-level background: Collection of acute and convalescent COVID-19 samples took place in the United States, Italy and Spain.

The V call is TRBV20-1, the J call TRBJ2-1, with a weak D call TRBD1 (6 bases). The source material was peripheral blood. The sequence came from a human donor in a cohort sampled during active COVID-19. The CDR3 bases are TGCAGTGCCCAGGACAGTGAGCAGTTCTTC. It translates to CSAQDSEQFF.